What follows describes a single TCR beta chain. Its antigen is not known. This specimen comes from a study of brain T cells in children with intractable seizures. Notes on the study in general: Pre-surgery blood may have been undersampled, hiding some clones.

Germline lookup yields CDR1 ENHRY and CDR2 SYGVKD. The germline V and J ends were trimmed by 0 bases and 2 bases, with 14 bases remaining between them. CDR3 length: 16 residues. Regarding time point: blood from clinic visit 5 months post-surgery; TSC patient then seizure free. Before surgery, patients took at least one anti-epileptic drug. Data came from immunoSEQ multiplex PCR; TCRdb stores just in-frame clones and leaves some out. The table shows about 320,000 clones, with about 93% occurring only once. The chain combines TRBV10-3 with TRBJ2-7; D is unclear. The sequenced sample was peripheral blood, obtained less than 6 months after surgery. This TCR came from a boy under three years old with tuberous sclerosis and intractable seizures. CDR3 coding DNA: TGTGCCATCAGTGAGTCCCTAGTTTTACAGCCCTACGAGCAGTACTTC. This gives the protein CAISESLVLQPYEQYF.